The 23 T cell receptor beta chains in this list originate from one sample, sequenced in a study of blood T cell repertoires in COVID-19. Sequencing was performed with immunoSEQ multiplex PCR; in TCRdb, only in-frame clones are kept and a portion is missing. The table has approximately 200,000 clones, more than 75% seen once. The sample taken for sequencing was peripheral blood. The receptors originated from a man aged 50 or older who had recovered from COVID-19.

This clone has more than one count but fewer than ten. The chain carries TRBV29-1 and TRBJ2-3; no clear D gene. The CDR3 contains 14 residues. The germline V gene encodes CDR1 SQVTM and CDR2 ANQGSEA. V lost 8 bases and J lost 0, with 15 bases in between. CDR3 sequence (DNA): TGCAGCCTGATGATAAGCCTAAGCACAGATACGCAGTATTTT. Translation: CSLMISLSTDTQYF.

The chain combines TRBV4-1 with TRBJ1-5; D is undetermined. Germline loops: CDR1 MGHRA, CDR2 YSYEKL. The ends were cut back, 1 base at V and 1 base at J, with 8 bases in the middle. The CDR3 runs to 15 residues. CDR3 region: CASSQGPGSNQPQHF. The CDR3 nucleotides are TGCGCCAGCAGCCAAGGTCCGGGAAGCAATCAGCCCCAGCATTTT.

The chain employs TRBV28 and TRBJ2-2, with 8 bases aligning to TRBD2. Germline CDR1 reads MDHEN; CDR2 reads SYDVKM. J lost 5 bases, V lost 8 bases, and 7 bases had no gene match. CDR3 length equals 14 residues. CDR3 bases: TGTGCCAGCCTAAGGGGCGGGGGGACCGGGGAGCTGTTTTTT. It is translated as CASLRGGGTGELFF.

This clone was seen more than once but under ten times. The CDR3 region is CASSRGQGPSTDTQYF. As DNA, the CDR3 is TGTGCCAGCAGCCGGGGACAGGGACCAAGCACAGATACGCAGTATTTT. The V call is TRBV7-9, the J call TRBJ2-3, with 9 positions matching TRBD1. V was clipped by 5 bases and J by 0 bases; unmatched bases: 6. The CDR3 loop spans 16 amino acids. Germline V gives CDR1 SEHNR, CDR2 FQNEAQ (reference sequence).

The V gene is TRBV12-5, the J gene TRBJ2-6; D is uncertain. Deletions cut 7 bases from V and 1 base from J, with 5 bases between. The CDR3 is 13 amino acids. CDR1 and CDR2 from the germline V gene are LGHNT and FRNRAP. CDR3 region: CASAVSGANVLTF. In DNA, the CDR3 is TGTGCTAGTGCCGTATCTGGGGCCAACGTCCTGACTTTC.

The V call is TRBV6-5, the J call TRBJ2-3, with 7 bases matching TRBD1. The V and J ends lost 0 bases and 5 bases, in that order; junction bases with no gene match: 5. Per germline, CDR1 MNHEY and CDR2 SVGAGI. This CDR3 has 15 residues. CDR3 in DNA: TGTGCCAGCAGTTACTCTTTACAGGGGAAAGATACGCAGTATTTT. This gives the protein CASSYSLQGKDTQYF.

The chain joins TRBV13 to TRBJ1-1, with D hard to call. Trimming shortened V by 0 bases and J by 3 bases, and 17 bases separated the two germline ends. Germline lookup yields CDR1 PRHDT and CDR2 FYEKMQ (reference sequence). The CDR3 totals 17 residues. CDR3 coding DNA: TGTGCCAGCAGCTTAGGCCTTAATACGCTAACCGACACTGAAGCTTTCTTT. It translates to CASSLGLNTLTDTEAFF.

The chain combines TRBV28 with TRBJ1-2, with D perhaps matching TRBD1 (5 bases). Trimming left V 6 bases short and J 0 bases short, with 20 bases between. Germline values: CDR1 MDHEN, CDR2 SYDVKM. This CDR3 is built from 17 residues. CDR3 sequence reads: CASRKGGAGRTNYGYTF. In nucleotides, the CDR3 is TGTGCCAGCAGGAAAGGCGGGGCGGGGAGGACTAACTATGGCTACACCTTC.

J is TRBJ2-7 and V is TRBV19; 8 bases fit TRBD2. Germline trimming cut 6 bases from V and 4 bases from J; bases unmatched to any gene: 2. Germline V gene sequence: CDR1 LNHDA, CDR2 SQIVND (reference sequence). The length of the CDR3 is 12 residues. CDR3 DNA: TGTGCCAGTAGCTCGGGGGGGTACGAGCAGTACTTC. Amino acids: CASSSGGYEQYF.

This sequence joins TRBV7-6 and TRBJ2-2; D gene uncertain. The ends were cut back, 6 bases at V and 7 bases at J, with 9 bases in the middle. CDR1 and CDR2 from the germline V gene are SGHVS and FNYEAQ. The CDR3 consists of 12 residues. CDR3 sequence (DNA): TGTGCCAGCAGTCACCTAAGCGGGGAGCTGTTTTTT. This translates into CASSHLSGELFF.

The chain has TRBV29-1 and TRBJ2-7, with 11 bases fitting TRBD2. Trimming removed 4 bases from V and 5 bases from J; junction bases left unmatched: 7. The germline V gene encodes CDR1 SQVTM and CDR2 ANQGSEA. This CDR3 region has 14 residues. The chain's CDR3 is CSVVSSGRAHEQYF. The CDR3, as DNA: TGCAGCGTTGTGAGTAGCGGGAGGGCCCACGAGCAGTACTTC.

This chain uses TRBV19 with TRBJ2-6; D unresolved. This CDR3 is 13 amino acids long. V was pared by 6 bases and J by 2 bases, with 5 bases between. From germline, CDR1 is LNHDA and CDR2 SQIVND (reference sequence). CDR3 coding DNA: TGTGCCAGTAGGAGAGCTGGGGCCAACGTCCTGACTTTC. Amino acids: CASRRAGANVLTF.

V and J are TRBV4-2 and TRBJ1-2; 7 nucleotides align to TRBD1. J was trimmed by 5 bases and V by 1 base; bases with no gene match: 7. Germline V gene data show CDR1 as LGHNA and CDR2 as YNFKEQ. The CDR3 totals 15 residues. CDR3 amino acids: CASSQAMDRTYGYTF. The CDR3 nucleotides are TGTGCCAGCAGCCAAGCTATGGACAGGACTTATGGCTACACCTTC.

The chain joins TRBV2 to TRBJ2-7, with 8 bases that match TRBD1. Looked up from germline, CDR1 is SNHLY and CDR2 is FYNNEI. After removal of 6 bases from V and 3 bases from J, the junction contained 7 bases not matched to a gene. This CDR3 has 14 residues. CDR3 in DNA: TGTGCCAGCAGCGACCCGACAGGGGTCTACGAGCAGTACTTC. This codes for CASSDPTGVYEQYF.

V is TRBV5-4 and J is TRBJ2-2, with 9 positions matching TRBD1. V gave up 4 bases and J gave up 5 bases; unmatched junction bases: 9. CDR1 SGHNT and CDR2 YYREEE come from the germline V gene (reference sequence). CDR3 size: 16 residues. The CDR3 loop reads CASSDSDRGGTGELFF. The CDR3, as DNA: TGTGCCAGCAGCGACTCGGACAGGGGTGGGACCGGGGAGCTGTTTTTT. The variable domain in full, with the rest retrieved from reference TRBV5-4 and TRBJ2-2, is ETGVTQSPTHLIKTRGQQVTLRCSSQSGHNTVSWYQQALGQGPQFIFQYYREEENGRGNFPPRFSGLQFPNYSSELNVNALELDDSALYLCASSDSDRGGTGELFFGEGSRLTVL.

This clone was recorded a few times. The chain employs TRBV30 and TRBJ1-6; D is uncertain. In germline, CDR1 is GTSNPN, CDR2 SVGIG (reference sequence). This CDR3 has 12 residues. Trimming left V 0 bases short and J 10 bases short, with 7 bases between. The chain's CDR3 is CAWSVNQSPLHF. The DNA of the CDR3 is TGTGCCTGGAGTGTAAATCAATCACCCCTCCACTTT. Looking up the rest from reference TRBV30 and TRBJ1-6 gives the full variable domain: SQTIHQWPATLVQPVGSPLSLECTVEGTSNPNLYWYRQAAGRGLQLLFYSVGIGQISSEVPQNLSASRPQDRQFILSSKKLLLSDSGFYLCAWSVNQSPLHFGNGTRLTVT.

The rearrangement links TRBV28 to TRBJ2-1, with 7 positions matching TRBD2. Germline values: CDR1 MDHEN, CDR2 SYDVKM. With 8 bases clipped from V and 2 bases from J, the junction kept 0 bases outside the gene matches. This CDR3 spans 12 amino acids. The CDR3, as DNA: TGTGCCAGCGGGAGGGCCTACAATGAGCAGTTCTTC. Residues: CASGRAYNEQFF.

This clone came up once. V usage is TRBV28 and J usage is TRBJ1-2; D may be TRBD1 (6 bases). Looked up from germline, CDR1 is MDHEN and CDR2 is SYDVKM. Between the trimmed V and J ends, which lost 5 bases and 10 bases, there was a span of 14 bases. The CDR3 sequence is 12 residues long. CDR3 DNA sequence: TGTGCCAGCAGTACCCCGGACAGCCTCTACACCTTC. Encoded protein: CASSTPDSLYTF.

This clone was counted a single time. The chain is built from TRBV28 and TRBJ2-7; 8 bases agree with TRBD1. The CDR3 has 15 residues. The V gene's germline CDR1 is MDHEN and CDR2 SYDVKM. Losses at the gene ends were 0 bases for V and 5 bases for J; bases not matched to a gene: 6. The CDR3 DNA reads as TGTGCCAGCAGTTTATGGGGGACAGGTCCTAACGAGCAGTACTTC. Translating it yields CASSLWGTGPNEQYF. The whole variable domain, filled in from reference TRBV28 and TRBJ2-7, reads DVKVTQSSRYLVKRTGEKVFLECVQDMDHENMFWYRQDPGLGLRLIYFSYDVKMKEKGDIPEGYSVSREKKERFSLILESASTNQTSMYLCASSLWGTGPNEQYFGPGTRLTVT.

This chain connects TRBV5-1 to TRBJ2-5; a possible D gene is TRBD1 (5 bases). Germline assignment: CDR1 SGHRS and CDR2 YFSETQ. Trimming removed 3 bases from V and 5 bases from J, with 14 bases in between. The CDR3 length is 14 residues. CDR3 bases: TGCGCCAGCAGCTACGCAGGGTTTGTGGAGACCCAGTACTTC. It translates to CASSYAGFVETQYF.

The V call is TRBV19, the J call TRBJ1-2, with 8 bases lining up with TRBD1. Per germline, CDR1 LNHDA and CDR2 SQIVND (reference sequence). J gave up 4 bases and V 8 bases, and 6 bases lay outside the gene matches. The CDR3 contains 13 residues. The CDR3, as DNA: TGTGCCAGTCGAGCAGGGGGCGGCTATGGCTACACCTTC. This encodes CASRAGGGYGYTF.

Only one count was recorded for this clone. The V call is TRBV5-4, the J call TRBJ2-1; D is perhaps TRBD2 (6 bases). V was trimmed by 10 bases and J by 1 base, leaving 9 bases between them. The CDR3 length is 12 residues. Germline values: CDR1 SGHNT, CDR2 YYREEE (reference sequence). CDR3 loop: CAGGKSYNEQFF. For the CDR3, the DNA is TGTGCCGGGGGGAAGTCCTACAATGAGCAGTTCTTC.

This rearrangement joins TRBV2 to TRBJ2-1; TRBD2 aligns across 12 bases. Trimming removed 5 bases from V and 9 bases from J; junction bases left unmatched: 17. CDR1 is SNHLY, CDR2 FYNNEI, per germline. The CDR3 consists of 18 residues. DNA of the CDR3: TGTGCCAGCAGTCTTCCCCCGATCACTAGCGGGAGGTACGTTGAGCAGTTCTTC. It codes for CASSLPPITSGRYVEQFF.